The rows below give T cell receptor beta chains drawn from one sample of a study of beta chain features in type 1 diabetes. Profiled with immunoSEQ multiplex PCR; TCRdb holds only in-frame clones, not every one. This table has just over 450,000 clones, around 28% appearing once. Sequencing was performed on naive CD4+ T cells from blood. These receptors all come from a man aged 18 to 35 in good health. The CDR3 runs from the conserved cysteine through the conserved F or W. The D gene is left open where the match is weak. For some rows the clone size is stated as once, few or many, or as a class when expanded; others skip it.

TRBV5-4	TRBD1	.	TRBJ2-1	TGTGCCAGCAGCTTGAAGACAGGGGGAAGGGAGCAGTTCTTC	CASSLKTGGREQFF
TRBV29-1	TRBD2	.	TRBJ2-3	TGCAGCGTTGGGACTAGCGGGAGCACAGATACGCAGTATTTT	CSVGTSGSTDTQYF
TRBV11-2	.	.	TRBJ2-1	TGTGCCAGCAGCTTAGACGGAGGGGGAAGCTACAATGAGCAGTTCTTC	CASSLDGGGSYNEQFF
TRBV4-3	TRBD2	.	TRBJ2-1	TGCGCCAGCAGCCTCGAGGGACTAGCGGGAAGTGAGCAGTTCTTC	CASSLEGLAGSEQFF
TRBV7-3	TRBD1	.	TRBJ1-1	TGTGCCAGCAGCCGAGACAGGGCGAACCCTGAAGCTTTCTTT	CASSRDRANPEAFF
TRBV5-1	.	few	TRBJ2-1	TGCGCCAGCAGCTCCCTCGGGGGAGTAGTTAATGAGCAGTTCTTC	CASSSLGGVVNEQFF
TRBV30	.	few	TRBJ2-1	TGTGCCTGGAGTGTAAGGGACTTATACAATGAGCAGTTCTTC	CAWSVRDLYNEQFF
TRBV25-1	TRBD1	.	TRBJ1-4	TGTGCCAGCAGCCCTCGCAGGGGGCGCGGACGTGAAAAACTGTTTTTT	CASSPRRGRGREKLFF
TRBV6-7	.	.	TRBJ2-3	TGTGCCAGCATCTACAAGCGGGTCGGCACAGATACGCAGTATTTT	CASIYKRVGTDTQYF
TRBV28	TRBD2	.	TRBJ2-7	TGTGCCAGCAGTCCTTTGGGCGGGAGTAAGTACGAGCAGTACTTC	CASSPLGGSKYEQYF
TRBV18	TRBD2	.	TRBJ2-5	TGTGCCAGCTCACCCCTAGCGGGGACGTACCAAGAGACCCAGTACTTC	CASSPLAGTYQETQYF
TRBV4-1	.	few	TRBJ2-7	TGCGCCAGCAGCCAAGATCCTAGCGCGAACGAGCAGTACTTC	CASSQDPSANEQYF
TRBV15	.	.	TRBJ2-5	TGTGCCACCAGCAGAGATCTGAAAGAGACCCAGTACTTC	CATSRDLKETQYF
TRBV18	.	few	TRBJ2-3	TGTGCCAGCTCACCTCGACAGGGCACAGATACGCAGTATTTT	CASSPRQGTDTQYF
TRBV2	.	.	TRBJ2-1	TGTGCCAGCAGCGCGACGTACAATGAGCAGTTCTTC	CASSATYNEQFF
TRBV14	.	few	TRBJ2-5	TGTGCCAGCAGCCCGGGTACGGAGACCCAGTACTTC	CASSPGTETQYF
TRBV5-1	TRBD2	.	TRBJ2-7	TGCGCCAGCTCCAGGGAGGGGCTCGACGAGCAGTACTTC	CASSREGLDEQYF
TRBV25-1	.	few	TRBJ2-5	TGTGCCAGCAGTGATTTGCAGGTCCAAGAGACCCAGTACTTC	CASSDLQVQETQYF
TRBV11-2	.	few	TRBJ2-5	TGTGCCAGCAGCTTTTTGGGACGAGAGACCCAGTACTTC	CASSFLGRETQYF
TRBV7-9	.	.	TRBJ1-5	TGTGCCAGCAGCTTGGGAAATCAGCCCCAGCATTTT	CASSLGNQPQHF
TRBV20-1	.	few	TRBJ2-5	TGCAGTGCGACAAGGGGGGAGACCCAGTACTTC	CSATRGETQYF
TRBV7-2	TRBD1	few	TRBJ2-2	TGTGCCAGCAGCTTCGACAGGGAACCCGGGGAGCTGTTTTTT	CASSFDREPGELFF
TRBV7-3	.	few	TRBJ2-3	TGTGCCAGCAGCTTAGCGGGCGACGCAGATACGCAGTATTTT	CASSLAGDADTQYF
TRBV25-1	TRBD2	.	TRBJ2-5	TGTGCCAGCAGCAACCCAGCGGGAGGGCAGACCCAGTACTTC	CASSNPAGGQTQYF
TRBV13	TRBD1	.	TRBJ2-7	TGTGCCAGCAGCTTGAGGACAGGGACCTACGAGCAGTACTTC	CASSLRTGTYEQYF
TRBV7-9	.	.	TRBJ1-2	TGTGCCAGCAGCTTCCCACCCGTAGGCTACACCTTC	CASSFPPVGYTF
TRBV2	TRBD2	few	TRBJ2-1	TGTGCCAGCAGTGCGAGGCTAGCGGGCAATGAGCAGTTCTTC	CASSARLAGNEQFF
TRBV30	TRBD1	.	TRBJ1-1	TGTGCCTGGAGTGTAGTGGGACAGGGGGCTCTCCCTGAAGCTTTCTTT	CAWSVVGQGALPEAFF
TRBV5-4	.	.	TRBJ2-5	TGTGCCAGCAGCCCTCGGTCAGGGGCAGTCGAGACCCAGTACTTC	CASSPRSGAVETQYF
TRBV28	.	many	TRBJ2-5	TGTGCCAGCAGTCCCGGGACCGGGCAAGAGACCCAGTACTTC	CASSPGTGQETQYF
TRBV7-9	.	.	TRBJ2-7	TGTGCCAGCAGCTTAGCTTCAGGAGTCGAGCAGTACTTC	CASSLASGVEQYF
TRBV7-2	.	.	TRBJ2-7	TGTGCCAGCAGCCACCGGGCCCCCTCCTACGAGCAGTACTTC	CASSHRAPSYEQYF
TRBV6-6	TRBD2	.	TRBJ2-7	TGTGCCAGCAGTTACTCACTAGCGGGAGTATACGAGCAGTACTTC	CASSYSLAGVYEQYF
TRBV4-2	.	.	TRBJ2-7	TGTGCCAGCAGCCAAGATGGACTGGTCGGTGAAGAGCAGTACTTC	CASSQDGLVGEEQYF
TRBV30	.	few	TRBJ1-2	TGTGCCTGGAGTGTAATTGCCGCCTATGGCTACACCTTC	CAWSVIAAYGYTF
TRBV5-1	.	.	TRBJ2-3	TGCGCCAGCAGCGTCGCGCCTAGCACAGATACGCAGTATTTT	CASSVAPSTDTQYF
TRBV28	TRBD1	.	TRBJ2-7	TGTGCCAGCTACCCGGGACAGGGGGGATCCGGGCAGTACTTC	CASYPGQGGSGQYF
TRBV29-1	TRBD1	few	TRBJ1-2	TGCAGCGTTGATCTCCTTCAGGGGGCGACTTTCACCTTC	CSVDLLQGATFTF
TRBV7-2	TRBD2	once	TRBJ2-3	TGTGCCCGGGGGCTAGCGGGCATTCCTGGCACAGATACGCAGTATTTT	CARGLAGIPGTDTQYF
TRBV10-3	.	.	TRBJ2-5	TGTGCCATCAGTGATGAGGGGACCCAGTACTTC	CAISDEGTQYF
TRBV7-2	TRBD2	.	TRBJ2-7	TGTGCCAGCAGTACCGGGACTAGCTACGAGCAGTACTTC	CASSTGTSYEQYF
TRBV15	TRBD2	.	TRBJ2-1	TGTGCCACCAGCCGCGTAGCGGGAGGGTACAATGAGCAGTTCTTC	CATSRVAGGYNEQFF
TRBV23-1	.	few	TRBJ2-3	TGCGCCAGCAGTCAAACCCCCGGGGATACGCAGTATTTT	CASSQTPGDTQYF
TRBV7-2	TRBD2	few	TRBJ2-1	TGTGCCAGCAGCTTTGAGCGGGGATCCTACAATGAGCAGTTCTTC	CASSFERGSYNEQFF
TRBV30	.	few	TRBJ2-6	TGTGCCTGGAGTCTTAGGATTTCTGGGGCCAACGTCCTGACTTTC	CAWSLRISGANVLTF
TRBV29-1	TRBD1	few	TRBJ2-5	TGCAGCGTCAACAGGGGCCTCCAAGAGACCCAGTACTTC	CSVNRGLQETQYF
TRBV4-1	.	.	TRBJ2-7	TGCGCCAGCAGCTGGCTTTTAGGACCCTTCTCCTACGAGCAGTACTTC	CASSWLLGPFSYEQYF
TRBV7-2	TRBD2	few	TRBJ2-1	TGTGCCAGCAGCTTGATGCTAGCGGGAGTCACAAATGAGCAGTTCTTC	CASSLMLAGVTNEQFF
TRBV5-1	.	few	TRBJ2-1	TGCGCCAGCAGCTTGGCCCACAGGGATGAGCAGTTCTTC	CASSLAHRDEQFF
TRBV29-1	.	.	TRBJ2-5	TGCAGCGTTGGACTAGTGGGGACCCAGTACTTC	CSVGLVGTQYF
TRBV30	TRBD2	.	TRBJ2-3	TGTGCCTGGGCCCCCGGGACTAGCGAATTTGATACGCAGTATTTT	CAWAPGTSEFDTQYF
TRBV5-4	.	few	TRBJ2-1	TGTGCCAGCAGCTTGGGAGTAGTTACGCACAATGAGCAGTTCTTC	CASSLGVVTHNEQFF
TRBV7-2	TRBD2	.	TRBJ2-3	TGTGCCAGCAGCTTCATGTTGACTAGCTTCGGCACAGATACGCAGTATTTT	CASSFMLTSFGTDTQYF